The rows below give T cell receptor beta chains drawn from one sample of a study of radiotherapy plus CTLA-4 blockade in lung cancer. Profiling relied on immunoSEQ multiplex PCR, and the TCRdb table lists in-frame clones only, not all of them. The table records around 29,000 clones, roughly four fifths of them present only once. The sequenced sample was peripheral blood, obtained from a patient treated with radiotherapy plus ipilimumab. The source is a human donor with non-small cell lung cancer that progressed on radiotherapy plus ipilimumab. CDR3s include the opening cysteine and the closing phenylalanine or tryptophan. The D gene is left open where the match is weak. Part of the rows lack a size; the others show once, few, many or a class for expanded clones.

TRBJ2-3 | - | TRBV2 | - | CASSEVARTDTQYF | TGTGCCAGTAGTGAGGTAGCGCGCACAGATACGCAGTATTTT
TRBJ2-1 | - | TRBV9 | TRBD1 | CASSVSLEGQGASDEQFF | TGTGCCAGCAGCGTATCTCTTGAGGGACAGGGGGCTTCGGATGAGCAGTTCTTC
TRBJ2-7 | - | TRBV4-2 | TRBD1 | CASSQDGDRVYEQYF | TGTGCCAGCAGCCAAGATGGGGACAGGGTGTACGAGCAGTACTTC
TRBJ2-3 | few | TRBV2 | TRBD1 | CASSDHSDRGRLNTQYF | TGTGCCAGCAGTGACCATTCGGACAGGGGGCGCCTAAATACGCAGTATTTT
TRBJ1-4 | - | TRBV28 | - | CASSFGGTKDEKLFF | TGTGCCAGCAGTTTTGGGGGGACGAAGGATGAAAAACTGTTTTTT
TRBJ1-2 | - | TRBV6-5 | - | CASSYSGLRYGYTF | TGTGCCAGCAGTTACTCGGGGCTTCGCTATGGCTACACCTTC
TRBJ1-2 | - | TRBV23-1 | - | CASSQSAGEVAIPNYGYTF | TGCGCCAGCAGTCAATCGGCGGGGGAGGTGGCAATTCCAAACTATGGCTACACCTTC
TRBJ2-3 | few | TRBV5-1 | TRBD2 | CASSLALTSVDTQYF | TGCGCCAGCAGCTTGGCCCTTACTAGCGTGGATACGCAGTATTTT
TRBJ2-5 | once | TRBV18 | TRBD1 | CASSPRGQHQETQYF | TGTGCCAGCTCACCAAGGGGACAGCACCAAGAGACCCAGTACTTC
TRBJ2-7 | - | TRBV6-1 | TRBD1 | CASGQGAVYEQYF | TGTGCCTCGGGGCAGGGGGCTGTTTACGAGCAGTACTTC
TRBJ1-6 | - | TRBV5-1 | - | CASSLIADNSPLHF | TGCGCCAGCAGCTTGATTGCAGATAATTCACCCCTCCACTTT
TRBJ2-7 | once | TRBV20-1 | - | CSAAQNYEQYF | TGCAGTGCTGCACAAAATTACGAGCAGTACTTC
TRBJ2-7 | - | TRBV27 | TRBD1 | CASSFSGTGEIYEQYF | TGTGCCAGCAGTTTTTCCGGGACAGGGGAAATCTACGAGCAGTACTTC
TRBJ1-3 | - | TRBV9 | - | CASSAYGGISGNTIYF | TGTGCCAGCAGCGCTTATGGAGGAATCTCTGGAAACACCATATATTTT
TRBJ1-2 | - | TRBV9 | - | CASSVDGQRGGYTF | TGTGCCAGCAGCGTAGATGGACAGAGAGGAGGCTACACCTTC
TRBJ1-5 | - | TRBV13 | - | CASTLRGPSNQPQHF | TGTGCCAGCACCCTAAGGGGCCCAAGCAATCAGCCCCAGCATTTT
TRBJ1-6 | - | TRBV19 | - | CASRVSNSPLHF | TGTGCCAGTAGGGTGAGTAATTCACCCCTCCACTTT
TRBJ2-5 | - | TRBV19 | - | CASSTGSQETQYF | TGTGCCAGTAGTACAGGGTCACAAGAGACCCAGTACTTC
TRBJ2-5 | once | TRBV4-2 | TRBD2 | CASSQEKGTSGGETQYF | TGTGCCAGCAGCCAAGAGAAAGGAACTAGCGGGGGAGAGACCCAGTACTTC
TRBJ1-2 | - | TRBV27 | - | CASSQSSGTVNGYTF | TGTGCCAGCAGTCAATCCTCCGGGACTGTAAATGGCTACACCTTC
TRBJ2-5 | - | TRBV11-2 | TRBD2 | CASSPGLGGETQYF | TGTGCCAGCAGCCCGGGACTAGGGGGGGAGACCCAGTACTTC
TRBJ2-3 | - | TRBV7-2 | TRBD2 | CASSLDWTRSTDTQYF | TGTGCCAGCAGCTTAGATTGGACTAGGAGCACAGATACGCAGTATTTT
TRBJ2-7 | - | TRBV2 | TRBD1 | CASSDWTGGSYEQYF | TGTGCCAGCAGTGACTGGACAGGGGGCTCCTACGAGCAGTACTTC
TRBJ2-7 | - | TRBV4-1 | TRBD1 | CASSQDAATGGRYEQYF | TGCGCCAGCAGCCAAGATGCGGCGACAGGGGGCAGGTACGAGCAGTACTTC
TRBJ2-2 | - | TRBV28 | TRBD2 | CASSLFTISGGSTGELFF | TGTGCCAGCAGTTTATTTACGATCAGCGGGGGATCTACCGGGGAGCTGTTTTTT
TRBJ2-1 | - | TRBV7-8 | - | CASSLGPGQQPYNEQFF | TGTGCCAGCAGCTTAGGGCCAGGTCAACAGCCTTACAATGAGCAGTTCTTC
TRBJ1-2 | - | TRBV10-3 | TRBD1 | CAISEGQGSYTF | TGTGCCATCAGTGAGGGACAGGGGAGCTACACCTTC
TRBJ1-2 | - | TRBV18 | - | CASSPGALYGYTF | TGTGCCAGCTCACCAGGGGCCCTATATGGCTACACCTTC
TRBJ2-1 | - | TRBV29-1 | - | CSVAPTRGSEQFF | TGCAGCGTGGCACCAACCCGGGGGTCTGAGCAGTTCTTC
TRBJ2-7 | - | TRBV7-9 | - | CASSLSPTGMTEQYF | TGTGCCAGCAGCCTAAGCCCCACAGGGATGACCGAGCAGTACTTC
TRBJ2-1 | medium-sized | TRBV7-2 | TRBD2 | CASSLAGGYNEQFF | TGTGCCAGCAGCTTAGCGGGGGGGTACAATGAGCAGTTCTTC
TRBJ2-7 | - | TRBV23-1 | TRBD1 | CASRHRDSSYEQYF | TGCGCCAGCAGACACCGGGACAGCTCCTACGAGCAGTACTTC
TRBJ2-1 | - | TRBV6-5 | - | CASSSRTGTYNERFF | TGTGCCAGCAGTTCGAGGACTGGAACGTACAATGAGCGGTTCTTC
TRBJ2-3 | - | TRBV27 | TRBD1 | CASREQGSYTDTQYF | TGTGCCAGCAGGGAACAGGGGTCATACACAGATACGCAGTATTTT
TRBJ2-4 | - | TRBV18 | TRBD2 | CASSPLAGGNSIQYF | TGTGCCAGCTCACCACTAGCGGGGGGAAATAGCATTCAGTACTTC
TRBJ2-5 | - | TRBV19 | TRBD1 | CASSIGAGGGQETQYF | TGTGCCAGTAGTATAGGAGCAGGGGGCGGTCAGGAGACCCAGTACTTC
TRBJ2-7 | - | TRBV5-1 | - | CASSLASQSYEQYF | TGCGCCAGCAGCTTGGCGTCACAATCCTACGAGCAGTACTTC
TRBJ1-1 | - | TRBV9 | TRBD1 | CASSSLGWTGKTEAFF | TGTGCCAGCAGCTCCCTTGGGTGGACAGGGAAGACCGAAGCTTTCTTT
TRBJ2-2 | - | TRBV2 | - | CASKPGPVELFF | TGTGCCAGCAAACCCGGTCCGGTGGAGCTGTTTTTT
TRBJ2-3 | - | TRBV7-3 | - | CASSLSSGSDTQYF | TGTGCCAGCAGCTTAAGTTCCGGTTCCGATACGCAGTATTTT
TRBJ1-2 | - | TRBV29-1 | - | CSVDSNYGYTF | TGCAGCGTTGACAGTAACTATGGCTACACCTTC
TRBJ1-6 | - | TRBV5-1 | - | CASSLRSSYNSPLHF | TGCGCCAGCAGCTTAAGGAGCTCCTATAATTCACCCCTCCACTTT
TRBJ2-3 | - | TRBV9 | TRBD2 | CASSYTSGFTDTQYF | TGTGCCAGCAGCTATACTAGCGGATTCACAGATACGCAGTATTTT